Presented here are 6 T cell receptor beta chains from one specimen sequenced in a study of T cells after yellow fever vaccination. TCRdb independently ran MiXCR on the 5' RACE reads; one entry per CDR3 protein. The sample carries about 94,000 distinct CDR3 sequences, almost 9% recorded once. The sample here was CD8+ T cells not binding an NS4B(214-222) dextramer, sorted from PBMCs, taken roughly 14 days after the first yellow fever vaccination. The receptors derive from a man in his late teens or twenties who received the YFV17D yellow fever vaccine.

This clonotype occurred a few times. The chain carries TRBV6-5 and TRBJ1-6; D perhaps matches TRBD1 (5 bases). V was shortened by 6 bases and J by 10 bases, with 16 bases between the two germline ends. There are 14 residues in the CDR3. Per germline, CDR1 MNHEY and CDR2 SVGAGI. CDR3 in DNA: TGTGCCAGCAGCCTCACAGGCCCCCCATCACCCCTCCACTTT. The encoded protein is CASSLTGPPSPLHF.

This chain uses TRBV19 with TRBJ1-2; TRBD1 is a possible D gene (5 bases). From germline, CDR1 is LNHDA and CDR2 SQIVND (reference sequence). V gave up 5 bases and J gave up 1 base, with 8 bases separating them. The CDR3 extends over 13 amino acids. This CDR3 reads CASSLQGNYGYTF. In nucleotides, the CDR3 is TGTGCCAGTAGTCTCCAGGGTAACTATGGCTACACCTTC.

This clonotype was counted at least ten times. The gene calls are TRBV29-1 and TRBJ2-2, with D unclear. Trimming stripped 4 bases from V and 3 bases from J, with 6 bases between. Germline-derived CDR1 and CDR2 are SQVTM and ANQGSEA. The CDR3 loop spans 12 amino acids. The CDR3 spells CSVAVDTGELFF. CDR3 bases: TGCAGCGTTGCTGTGGACACCGGGGAGCTGTTTTTT.

This clonotype was observed many times. CDR3 DNA sequence: TGCGCCAGCAGCTGGGGCTGGGGGACTGAAGCTTTCTTT. It encodes CASSWGWGTEAFF. This sequence joins TRBV5-1 and TRBJ1-1, with D tentatively TRBD1 (5 bases). The CDR3 consists of 13 residues. Germline-derived CDR1 and CDR2 are SGHRS and YFSETQ. V was clipped by 3 bases and J by 5 bases, with 11 bases between them.

A few counts support this clonotype. The CDR3 protein is CASSLRGTASYEQYF. As DNA, the CDR3 is TGTGCCAGCAGTCTAAGGGGGACGGCGTCCTACGAGCAGTACTTC. The rearrangement joins TRBV12-3 or TRBV12-4 to TRBJ2-7, with a weak D call TRBD1 (6 bases). V gave up 5 bases and J gave up 1 base, with 15 bases separating them. This CDR3 region has 15 residues.

In this sample, this clonotype turned up a few times. The chain couples TRBV12-3 or TRBV12-4 to TRBJ2-3, with 12 bases identical to TRBD1. With V trimmed by 2 bases and J by 0 bases, 9 bases remained unmatched. This CDR3 contains 19 residues. CDR3 in DNA: TGTGCCAGCAGTTTAATTGGGACAGGGGGCAGAAATAGCACAGATACGCAGTATTTT. This codes for CASSLIGTGGRNSTDTQYF.